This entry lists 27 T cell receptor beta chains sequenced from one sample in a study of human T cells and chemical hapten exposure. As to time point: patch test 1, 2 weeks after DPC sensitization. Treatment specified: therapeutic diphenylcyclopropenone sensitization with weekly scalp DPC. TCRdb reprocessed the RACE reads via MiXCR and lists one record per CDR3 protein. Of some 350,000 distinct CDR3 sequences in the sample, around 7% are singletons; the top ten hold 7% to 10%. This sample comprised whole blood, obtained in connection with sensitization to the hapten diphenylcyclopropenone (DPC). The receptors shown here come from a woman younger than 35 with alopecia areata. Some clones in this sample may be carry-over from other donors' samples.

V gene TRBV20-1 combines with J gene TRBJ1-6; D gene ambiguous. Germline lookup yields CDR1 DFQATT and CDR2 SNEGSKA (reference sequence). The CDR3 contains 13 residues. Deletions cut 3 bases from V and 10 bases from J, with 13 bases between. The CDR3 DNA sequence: TGCAGTGCTAGGACGGAGTGGGAGTCACCCCTCCACTTT. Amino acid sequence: CSARTEWESPLHF.

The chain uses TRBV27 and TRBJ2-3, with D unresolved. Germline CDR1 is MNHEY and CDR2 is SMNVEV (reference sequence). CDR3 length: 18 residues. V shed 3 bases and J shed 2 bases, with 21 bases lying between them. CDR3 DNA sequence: TGTGCCAGCAGTTTCCTATCGGGCGATACCCACCACACAGATACGCAGTATTTT. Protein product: CASSFLSGDTHHTDTQYF.

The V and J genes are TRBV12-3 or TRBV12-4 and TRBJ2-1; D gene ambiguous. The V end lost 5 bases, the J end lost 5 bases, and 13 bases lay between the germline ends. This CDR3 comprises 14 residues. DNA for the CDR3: TGTGCCAGCAGTCCTATGAATCTCGACAATGAGCAGTTCTTC. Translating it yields CASSPMNLDNEQFF.

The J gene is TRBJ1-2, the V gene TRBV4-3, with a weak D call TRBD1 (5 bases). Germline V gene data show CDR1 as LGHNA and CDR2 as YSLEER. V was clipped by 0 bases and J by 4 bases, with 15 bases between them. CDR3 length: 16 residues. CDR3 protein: CASSQDPGLEVYGYTF. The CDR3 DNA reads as TGCGCCAGCAGCCAAGATCCGGGGCTGGAGGTCTATGGCTACACCTTC.

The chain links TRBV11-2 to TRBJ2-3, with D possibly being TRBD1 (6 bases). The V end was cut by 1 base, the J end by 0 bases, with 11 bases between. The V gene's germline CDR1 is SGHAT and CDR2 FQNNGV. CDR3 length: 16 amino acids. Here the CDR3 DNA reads TGTGCCAGCAGCTTAGGGGGGACACGTAGCACAGATACGCAGTATTTT. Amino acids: CASSLGGTRSTDTQYF. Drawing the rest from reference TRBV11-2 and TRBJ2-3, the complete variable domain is EAGVAQSPRYKIIEKRQSVAFWCNPISGHATLYWYQQILGQGPKLLIQFQNNGVVDDSQLPKDRFSAERLKGVDSTLKIQPAKLEDSAVYLCASSLGGTRSTDTQYFGPGTRLTVL.

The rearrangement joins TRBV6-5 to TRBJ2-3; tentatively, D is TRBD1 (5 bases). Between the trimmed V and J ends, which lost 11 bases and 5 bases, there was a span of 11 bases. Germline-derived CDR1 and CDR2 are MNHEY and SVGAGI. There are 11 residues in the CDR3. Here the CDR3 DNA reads TGTGCCTACCTTAGGGGAGATACGCAGTATTTT. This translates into CAYLRGDTQYF.

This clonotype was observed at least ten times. CDR3 DNA sequence: TGTGCCAGCAGCCTCCGGGACCTCCAGTATTCACCCCTCCACTTT. This codes for CASSLRDLQYSPLHF. The rearrangement joins TRBV3-1 to TRBJ1-6; possible D gene TRBD1, 5 bases. The V end lost 4 bases, the J end lost 8 bases, and 15 bases lay between the germline ends. This CDR3 has 15 residues. Germline V gene data show CDR1 as LGHDT and CDR2 as YNNKEL (reference sequence).

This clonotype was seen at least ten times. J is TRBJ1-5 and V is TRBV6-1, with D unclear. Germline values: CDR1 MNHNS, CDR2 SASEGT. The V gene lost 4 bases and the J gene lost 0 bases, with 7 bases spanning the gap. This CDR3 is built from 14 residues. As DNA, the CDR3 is TGTGCCAGCAGTGGAACACATAGCAATCAGCCCCAGCATTTT. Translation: CASSGTHSNQPQHF.

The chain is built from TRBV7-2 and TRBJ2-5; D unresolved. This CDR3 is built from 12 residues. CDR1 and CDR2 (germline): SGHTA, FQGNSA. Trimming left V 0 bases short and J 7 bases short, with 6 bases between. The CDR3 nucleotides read TGTGCCAGCAGCTTAGCGCCAGGGACCCAGTACTTC. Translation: CASSLAPGTQYF.

The CDR3 bases are TGCGCCAGCATCTCGAGCGGGGGGCCGTATACGCAGTATTTT. It yields the protein CASISSGGPYTQYF. This rearrangement joins TRBV5-1 to TRBJ2-3; 9 nucleotides match TRBD2. The CDR3 has 14 amino acids. V dropped 6 bases and J dropped 7; count of bases not matched to a gene: 9. CDR1 is SGHRS and CDR2 is YFSETQ in the germline V gene.

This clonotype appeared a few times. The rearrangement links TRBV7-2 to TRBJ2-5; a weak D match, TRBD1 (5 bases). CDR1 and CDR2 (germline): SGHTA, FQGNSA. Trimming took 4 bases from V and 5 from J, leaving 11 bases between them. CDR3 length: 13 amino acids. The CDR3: CASSSNGAETQYF. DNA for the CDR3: TGTGCCAGCAGCTCAAATGGGGCGGAGACCCAGTACTTC.

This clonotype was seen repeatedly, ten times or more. CDR3 sequence (DNA): TGTGCCAGCAGTTACTGGGGTCGAGAGACCCAGTACTTC. Its translation: CASSYWGRETQYF. This sequence joins TRBV6-5 and TRBJ2-5; no reliable D call. V lost 1 base to trimming and J lost 4 bases, with 7 bases between them. From germline, CDR1 is MNHEY and CDR2 SVGAGI. The CDR3 contains 13 residues.

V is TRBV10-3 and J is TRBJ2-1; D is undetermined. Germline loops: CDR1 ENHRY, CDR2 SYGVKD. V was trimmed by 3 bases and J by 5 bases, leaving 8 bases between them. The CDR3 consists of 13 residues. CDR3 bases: TGTGCCATCAGTGATGTGAGAGACAATGAGCAGTTCTTC. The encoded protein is CAISDVRDNEQFF.

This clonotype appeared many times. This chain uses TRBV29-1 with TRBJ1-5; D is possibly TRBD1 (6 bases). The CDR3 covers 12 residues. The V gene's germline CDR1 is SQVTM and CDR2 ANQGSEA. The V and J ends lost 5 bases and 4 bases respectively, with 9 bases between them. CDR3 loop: CSVSGVNQPQHF. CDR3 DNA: TGCAGCGTTTCAGGGGTTAATCAGCCCCAGCATTTT.

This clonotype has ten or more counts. In nucleotides, the CDR3 is TGTGCCAGCAGTTCAACCCTAGATACCTACAATGAGCAGTTCTTC. Amino acids: CASSSTLDTYNEQFF. The chain has TRBV6-5 and TRBJ2-1; no clear D gene. This CDR3 is built from 15 residues. Per the germline V gene, CDR1 is MNHEY and CDR2 is SVGAGI. Trimming stripped 4 bases from V and 2 bases from J, with 12 bases between.

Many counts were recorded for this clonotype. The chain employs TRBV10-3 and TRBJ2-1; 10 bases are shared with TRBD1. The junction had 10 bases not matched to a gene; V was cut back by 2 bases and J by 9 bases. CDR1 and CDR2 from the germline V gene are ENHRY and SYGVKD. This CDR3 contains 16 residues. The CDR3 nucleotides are TGTGCCATCAGTGAGGAAACCCAGGACAGGGGGAGTGAGCAGTTCTTC. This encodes CAISEETQDRGSEQFF.

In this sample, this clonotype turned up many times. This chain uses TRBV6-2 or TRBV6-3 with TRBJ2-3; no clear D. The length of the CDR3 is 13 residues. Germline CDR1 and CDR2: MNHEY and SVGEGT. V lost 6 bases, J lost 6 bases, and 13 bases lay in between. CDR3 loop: CASSPGPIDTQYF. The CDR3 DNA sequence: TGTGCCAGCAGCCCCGGACCCATTGATACGCAGTATTTT.

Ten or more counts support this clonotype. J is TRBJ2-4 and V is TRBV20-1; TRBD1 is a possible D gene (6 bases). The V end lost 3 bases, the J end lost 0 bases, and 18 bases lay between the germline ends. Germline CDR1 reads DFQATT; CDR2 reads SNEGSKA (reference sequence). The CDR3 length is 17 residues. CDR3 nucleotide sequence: TGCAGTGCTAGGCTCTCGTTTGGGGGCCTAGCCAAAAACATTCAGTACTTC. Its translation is CSARLSFGGLAKNIQYF.

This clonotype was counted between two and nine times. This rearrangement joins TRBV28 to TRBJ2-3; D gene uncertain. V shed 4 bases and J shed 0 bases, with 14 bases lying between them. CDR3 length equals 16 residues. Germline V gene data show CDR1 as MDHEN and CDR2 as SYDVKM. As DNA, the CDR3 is TGTGCCAGCAGTTCTCCTAACAGCCCTAGCACAGATACGCAGTATTTT. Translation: CASSSPNSPSTDTQYF. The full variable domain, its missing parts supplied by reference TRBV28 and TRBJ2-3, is DVKVTQSSRYLVKRTGEKVFLECVQDMDHENMFWYRQDPGLGLRLIYFSYDVKMKEKGDIPEGYSVSREKKERFSLILESASTNQTSMYLCASSSPNSPSTDTQYFGPGTRLTVL.

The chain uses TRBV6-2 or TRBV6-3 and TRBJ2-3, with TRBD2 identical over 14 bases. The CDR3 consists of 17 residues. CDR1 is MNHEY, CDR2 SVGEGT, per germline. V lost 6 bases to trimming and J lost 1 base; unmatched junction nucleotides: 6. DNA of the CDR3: TGTGCCAGCAGCCCGGGACTAGCGGGGGCCCGCACAGATACGCAGTATTTT. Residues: CASSPGLAGARTDTQYF.

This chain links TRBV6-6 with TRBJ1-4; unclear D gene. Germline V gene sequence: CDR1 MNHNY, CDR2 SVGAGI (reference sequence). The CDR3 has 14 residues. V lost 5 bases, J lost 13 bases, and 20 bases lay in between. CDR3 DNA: TGTGCCAGCAGTCCCGCGCAACTGGTGTTCGGACTGTTTTTT. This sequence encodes CASSPAQLVFGLFF.

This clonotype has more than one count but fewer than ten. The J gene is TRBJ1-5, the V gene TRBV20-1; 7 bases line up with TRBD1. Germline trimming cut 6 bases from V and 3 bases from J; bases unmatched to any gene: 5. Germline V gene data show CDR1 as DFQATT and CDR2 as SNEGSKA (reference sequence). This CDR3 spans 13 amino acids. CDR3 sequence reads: CSARDRLNQPQHF. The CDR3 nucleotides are TGCAGTGCCCGGGACAGACTCAATCAGCCCCAGCATTTT.

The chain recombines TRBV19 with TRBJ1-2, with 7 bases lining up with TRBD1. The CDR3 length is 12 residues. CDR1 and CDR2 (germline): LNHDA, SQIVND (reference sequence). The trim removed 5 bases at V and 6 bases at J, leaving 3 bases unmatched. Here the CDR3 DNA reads TGTGCCAGTAGTCGGCAGGGGGATGGCTACACCTTC. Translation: CASSRQGDGYTF.

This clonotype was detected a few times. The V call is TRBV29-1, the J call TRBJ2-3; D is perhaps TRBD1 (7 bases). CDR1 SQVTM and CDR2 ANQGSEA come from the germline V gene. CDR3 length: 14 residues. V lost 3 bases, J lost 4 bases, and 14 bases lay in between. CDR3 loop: CSVEEGAGADTQYF. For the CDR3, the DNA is TGCAGCGTTGAGGAGGGGGCCGGGGCAGATACGCAGTATTTT.

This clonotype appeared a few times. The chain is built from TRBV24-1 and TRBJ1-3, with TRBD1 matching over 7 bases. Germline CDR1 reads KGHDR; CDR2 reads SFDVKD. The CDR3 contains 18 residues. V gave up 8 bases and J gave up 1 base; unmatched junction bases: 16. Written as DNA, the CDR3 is TGTGCCACCACTCCGGGAGGTCAGGGGGGCTCGTCTGGAAACACCATATATTTT. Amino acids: CATTPGGQGGSSGNTIYF.

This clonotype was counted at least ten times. The CDR3 nucleotides read TGTGCCAGCAGCGAGGGACAGGGCCCCAATCAGCCCCAGCATTTT. This codes for CASSEGQGPNQPQHF. This chain uses TRBV7-2 with TRBJ1-5, with 9 bases lining up with TRBD1. Germline assignment: CDR1 SGHTA and CDR2 FQGNSA. The CDR3 consists of 15 residues. The J segment lost 3 bases and the V segment lost 5 bases, leaving 5 bases of the junction unmatched.

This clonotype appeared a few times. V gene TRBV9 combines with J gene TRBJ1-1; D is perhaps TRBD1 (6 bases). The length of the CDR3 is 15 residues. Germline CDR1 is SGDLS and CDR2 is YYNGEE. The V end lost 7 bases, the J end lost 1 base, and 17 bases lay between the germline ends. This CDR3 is CASGAQGQPNTEAFF. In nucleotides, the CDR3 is TGTGCCAGCGGTGCGCAGGGGCAGCCGAACACTGAAGCTTTCTTT. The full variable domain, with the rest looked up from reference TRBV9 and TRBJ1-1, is DSGVTQTPKHLITATGQRVTLRCSPRSGDLSVYWYQQSLDQGLQFLIQYYNGEERAKGNILERFSAQQFPDLHSELNLSSLELGDSALYFCASGAQGQPNTEAFFGQGTRLTVV.